These 23 T cell receptor beta chains were all obtained from the same sample, sequenced in a study of T cell changes during pregnancy in multiple sclerosis. Method: immunoSEQ multiplex PCR; TCRdb's copy keeps in-frame clones and lacks some. The top ten hold 0.35% to 0.45% of the sample, which has under 40,000 clones, 80% to 95% seen once. The material sequenced was CD4+ T cells from peripheral blood mononuclear cells, taken in the third trimester of pregnancy. The receptors here all came from a female donor in good health, enrolled as a control in a pregnancy study.

The V gene is TRBV6-1, the J gene TRBJ1-5; the D is unclear. The V end was cut by 0 bases, the J end by 3 bases, with 3 bases between. Germline values: CDR1 MNHNS, CDR2 SASEGT. This CDR3 contains 13 residues. The CDR3, as DNA: TGTGCCAGCAGTGAAGCCTTCAATCAGCCCCAGCATTTT. Its translation: CASSEAFNQPQHF.

V and J are TRBV5-5 and TRBJ1-2; TRBD1 matches 10 bases. CDR3 size: 13 residues. The germline V gene has CDR1 SGHKS and CDR2 YYEKEE (reference sequence). V lost 3 bases, J lost 8 bases, and 4 bases stayed unmatched. CDR3: CASSSGTGVGYTF. The CDR3 DNA reads TGTGCCAGCAGCTCCGGGACAGGGGTCGGCTACACCTTC.

The rearrangement uses TRBV19 and TRBJ2-1, with D perhaps TRBD2 (6 bases). The V end was cut by 1 base, the J end by 0 bases, with 10 bases between. Germline V gene lookup returns CDR1 LNHDA and CDR2 SQIVND (reference sequence). This CDR3 has 16 amino acids. CDR3 sequence (DNA): TGTGCCAGTAGTATAGTTGGGGGGAGCTCCTACAATGAGCAGTTCTTC. Its protein product is CASSIVGGSSYNEQFF.

This chain uses TRBV6-5 with TRBJ1-2; D may be TRBD1 (6 bases). Germline values: CDR1 MNHEY, CDR2 SVGAGI. The length of the CDR3 is 12 residues. Deletions cut 5 bases from V and 4 bases from J, with 8 bases between. The CDR3 region is CASSNRAYGYTF. The CDR3 DNA is TGTGCCAGCAGTAACAGGGCCTATGGCTACACCTTC.

In the case of this clone: One junction end does not reproduce the germline sequence, and a read error may be involved. V and J are TRBV11-2 and TRBJ2-2; the match to TRBD1 covers 8 bases. Germline values: CDR1 SGHAT, CDR2 FQNNGV. The CDR3 runs 15 residues. The CDR3 DNA is TGTGCCAGCAGCCTAGACAGGGGTAACACCGGGGAGCTGTTTTTT. Its protein product is CASSLDRGNTGELFF.

CDR3: CASGLAGPSTDTQYF. The CDR3 DNA sequence: TGTGCTAGTGGACTAGCGGGTCCTAGCACAGATACGCAGTATTTT. V usage is TRBV12-5 and J usage is TRBJ2-3; 9 positions agree with TRBD2. V lost 6 bases to trimming and J lost 0 bases; unmatched junction nucleotides: 4. The CDR3 extends over 15 amino acids. Germline assignment: CDR1 LGHNT and CDR2 FRNRAP.

V gene TRBV7-6 combines with J gene TRBJ2-5; D unclear. V lost 0 bases, J lost 3 bases, and 2 bases lay in between. This CDR3 has 12 residues. CDR1 SGHVS and CDR2 FNYEAQ come from the germline V gene. The CDR3 region is CASSLAKETQYF. The DNA for the CDR3 is TGTGCCAGCAGCTTAGCTAAAGAGACCCAGTACTTC.

The chain carries TRBV7-3 and TRBJ2-1; 7 nucleotides agree with TRBD2. The germline V gene has CDR1 SGHTA and CDR2 FQGTGA. The V gene end was trimmed by 5 bases and the J gene end by 7 bases; junction bases not matched to a gene: 5. The CDR3 is made up of 13 amino acids. The CDR3 reads CASSPAGLNEQFF. CDR3 in DNA: TGTGCCAGCAGCCCAGCGGGGCTGAATGAGCAGTTCTTC.

The CDR3 nucleotides read TGTGCCAGCAGCTTCGGGCAGGGAATTAGGAACACTGAAGCTTTCTTT. It specifies CASSFGQGIRNTEAFF. V usage is TRBV7-2 and J usage is TRBJ1-1; TRBD1 might be the D (5 bases). The CDR3 contains 16 residues. CDR1 and CDR2 from the germline V gene are SGHTA and FQGNSA. V lost 3 bases and J lost 1, with 15 bases in between.

V is TRBV7-2 and J is TRBJ2-3; 8 bases line up with TRBD1. Per germline, CDR1 SGHTA and CDR2 FQGNSA. The ends lost 5 bases at V and 3 bases at J; junction bases unmatched: 7. The CDR3 is 15 residues long. In DNA, the CDR3 is TGTGCCAGCAGCCGACAGGGGATGAATACAGATACGCAGTATTTT. Encoded protein: CASSRQGMNTDTQYF.

V is TRBV5-6 and J is TRBJ1-6, with D unclear. Trimming removed 2 bases at V and 6 bases at J, with 12 bases between. This CDR3 is 15 amino acids long. CDR1 and CDR2 from the germline V gene are SGHDT and YYEEEE. CDR3 coding DNA: TGTGCCAGCAGCTTAAGCCCTCAAACTAATTCACCCCTCCACTTT. This translates into CASSLSPQTNSPLHF.

For this clone: Other DNA sequences in this specimen translate into the identical CDR3. The chain joins TRBV18 to TRBJ1-4; no definite D call. Germline V gene lookup returns CDR1 KGHSH and CDR2 LQKENI. There are 12 residues in the CDR3. Trimming removed 4 bases at V and 5 bases at J, with 5 bases between. The CDR3 region is CASSRGNEKLFF. The DNA of the CDR3 is TGTGCCAGCTCACGAGGGAATGAAAAACTGTTTTTT.

The chain couples TRBV5-1 to TRBJ2-5; 8 bases map to TRBD2. The V gene's germline CDR1 is SGHRS and CDR2 YFSETQ. The J segment lost 5 bases and the V segment lost 4 bases, leaving 10 bases of the junction unmatched. This CDR3 comprises 15 residues. As DNA, the CDR3 is TGCGCCAGCAGCCTGGGGGGTAGCGGGGCTGAGACCCAGTACTTC. The encoded protein is CASSLGGSGAETQYF.

This chain uses TRBV7-2 with TRBJ2-7; 9 nucleotides agree with TRBD2. The CDR3 is 14 amino acids. With V trimmed by 5 bases and J by 9 bases, 11 bases remained unmatched. CDR1 and CDR2 from the germline V gene are SGHTA and FQGNSA. The CDR3 nucleotides read TGTGCCAGCAGCCATTTAGCGGGGGACGTAGTGCAGTACTTC. Translated: CASSHLAGDVVQYF.

V gene TRBV11-1 combines with J gene TRBJ2-7; 8 bases line up with TRBD2. The CDR3 consists of 14 residues. The V gene end was trimmed by 4 bases and the J gene end by 6 bases; junction bases not matched to a gene: 8. Germline V CDR1 and CDR2: SGHAT, FQDESV (reference sequence). The CDR3 nucleotides are TGTGCCAGCAGCTGGGGGAATAGCGGGGTCGAGCAGTACTTC. Translated: CASSWGNSGVEQYF.

This sequence joins TRBV7-9 and TRBJ2-7; 9 nucleotides line up with TRBD1. CDR1 SEHNR and CDR2 FQNEAQ come from the germline V gene (reference sequence). The CDR3 runs 15 residues. With V trimmed by 5 bases and J by 6 bases, 11 bases remained unmatched. CDR3 sequence (DNA): TGTGCCAGCAGCGTAGACTGGGGGGGACAGGGCGAGCAGTACTTC. Its translation: CASSVDWGGQGEQYF.

The V call is TRBV7-2, the J call TRBJ2-4, with D possibly matching TRBD2 (6 bases). CDR1 is SGHTA, CDR2 FQGNSA, per germline. The CDR3 runs to 12 residues. V lost 4 bases, J lost 11 bases, and 12 bases lay in between. CDR3 in amino acids: CASSSQRALQYF. CDR3 DNA sequence: TGTGCCAGCAGCTCGCAGCGGGCTCTTCAGTACTTC.

The chain recombines TRBV19 with TRBJ1-2; D not certain. There are 14 residues in the CDR3. Trimming cost V 0 bases and J 6 bases, with 11 bases left between them. Per the germline V gene, CDR1 is LNHDA and CDR2 is SQIVND (reference sequence). The CDR3, as DNA: TGTGCCAGTAGTATAGATCCACAGCCACATGGCTACACCTTC. It encodes CASSIDPQPHGYTF.

This clone was detected once. The chain is built from TRBV4-3 and TRBJ2-3, with 10 nucleotides matching TRBD2. CDR3 size: 19 residues. Germline V gives CDR1 LGHNA, CDR2 YSLEER. V was clipped by 0 bases and J by 0 bases; unmatched bases: 9. In nucleotides, the CDR3 is TGCGCCAGCAGCCAAGAACTAGCGGGGAGGAAGATTAGCACAGATACGCAGTATTTT. Its translation is CASSQELAGRKISTDTQYF.

V and J are TRBV2 and TRBJ1-5, with D tentatively TRBD1 (6 bases). Germline V lookup: CDR1 SNHLY, CDR2 FYNNEI. Trimming shortened V by 8 bases and J by 2 bases, and 16 bases separated the two germline ends. This CDR3 comprises 15 residues. CDR3 DNA: TGTGCCAGCGGGGCAAGAGAGGGGGGCAATCAGCCCCAGCATTTT. Protein: CASGAREGGNQPQHF.

This chain links TRBV6-5 with TRBJ1-1, with D maybe TRBD1 (5 bases). Germline V gene lookup returns CDR1 MNHEY and CDR2 SVGAGI. The V end lost 4 bases, the J end lost 5 bases, and 14 bases lay between the germline ends. The CDR3 is 14 residues long. CDR3 sequence: CASSFRGGRTEAFF. The CDR3 DNA sequence: TGTGCCAGCAGTTTTCGCGGGGGGAGGACTGAAGCTTTCTTT.

With respect to this clone: Its ends do not fully match the called genes, so a read error is possible. This chain connects TRBV7-8 to TRBJ2-2, with D possibly being TRBD1 (6 bases). Germline values: CDR1 SGHVS, CDR2 FQNEAQ. CDR3 length: 15 residues. The chain's CDR3 is CASNDRWDLAGELFF. CDR3 in DNA: TGTGCTAGCAACGACAGGTGGGACCTCGCCGGGGAGCTGTTTTTT.

The V call is TRBV7-2, the J call TRBJ2-1, with 9 bases aligning to TRBD2. Per germline, CDR1 SGHTA and CDR2 FQGNSA. The CDR3 contains 18 residues. Losses at the gene ends were 4 bases for V and 5 bases for J; bases not matched to a gene: 15. CDR3 bases: TGTGCCAGCAGCTCCTTCCCGCGGGGGGGCCTTTACAACAATGAGCAGTTCTTC. Amino acid sequence: CASSSFPRGGLYNNEQFF.